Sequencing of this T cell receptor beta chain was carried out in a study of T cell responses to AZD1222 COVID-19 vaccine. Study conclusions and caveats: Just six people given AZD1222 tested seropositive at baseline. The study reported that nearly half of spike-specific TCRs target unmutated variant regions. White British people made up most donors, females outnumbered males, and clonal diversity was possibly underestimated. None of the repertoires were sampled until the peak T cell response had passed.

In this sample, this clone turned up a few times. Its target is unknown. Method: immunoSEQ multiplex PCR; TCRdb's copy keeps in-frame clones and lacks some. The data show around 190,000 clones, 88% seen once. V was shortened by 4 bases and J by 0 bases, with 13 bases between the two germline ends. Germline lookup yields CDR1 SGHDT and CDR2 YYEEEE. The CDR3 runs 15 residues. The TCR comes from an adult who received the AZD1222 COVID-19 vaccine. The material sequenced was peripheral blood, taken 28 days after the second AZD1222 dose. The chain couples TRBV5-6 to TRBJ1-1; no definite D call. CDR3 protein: CASSRTTTLNTEAFF. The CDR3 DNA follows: TGTGCCAGCAGCCGTACCACGACCTTGAACACTGAAGCTTTCTTT.